These 21 T cell receptor beta chains were sequenced from one sample in a study of T cell repertoires in cytomegalovirus infection. In TCRdb, the reads were re-called with MiXCR into one record per CDR3 protein. The sample yields under 150,000 distinct CDR3 sequences, approximately 9.2% seen once. Source material: PBMCs. The receptors were sampled from a human donor in good health (CMV status not recorded). Some clones in this sample may be carry-over from other donors' samples.

This clonotype was detected a few times. The gene calls are TRBV2 and TRBJ2-2; D perhaps matches TRBD1 (5 bases). The CDR3 contains 15 residues. Germline V CDR1 and CDR2: SNHLY, FYNNEI. V was pared by 2 bases and J by 2 bases, with 9 bases between. The CDR3 DNA follows: TGTGCCAGCAGTGAATGGGGCGGTAACACCGGGGAGCTGTTTTTT. Its protein product is CASSEWGGNTGELFF.

This clonotype appeared a few times. The chain is built from TRBV20-1 and TRBJ2-7; 8 bases agree with TRBD2. CDR1 and CDR2 from the germline V gene are DFQATT and SNEGSKA (reference sequence). The CDR3 consists of 15 residues. The trim removed 6 bases at V and 0 bases at J, leaving 10 bases unmatched. In DNA, the CDR3 is TGCAGTGCCACCGCGGGGGGCCCTAGCTCCTACGAGCAGTACTTC. As protein: CSATAGGPSSYEQYF.

This clonotype was picked up a small number of times. This sequence joins TRBV29-1 and TRBJ1-2, with a possible D match to TRBD1 (5 bases). CDR1 and CDR2 (germline): SQVTM, ANQGSEA. The CDR3 extends over 11 amino acids. Trimming cost V 6 bases and J 7 bases, with 12 bases left between them. CDR3 coding DNA: TGCAGCGTGGTGGGGGTCGGTGGCTACACCTTC. This gives the protein CSVVGVGGYTF.

This clonotype occurred many times. V is TRBV7-2 and J is TRBJ2-1; 10 bases are shared with TRBD2. CDR3 size: 17 residues. J lost 6 bases, V lost 2 bases, and 10 bases had no gene match. The germline V gene encodes CDR1 SGHTA and CDR2 FQGNSA. The CDR3 reads CASSLPSGSFAGNEQFF. The CDR3 DNA reads TGTGCCAGCAGCTTACCTAGCGGGAGTTTCGCGGGCAATGAGCAGTTCTTC. Based on the CDR3 plus reference TRBV7-2 and TRBJ2-1, the full variable domain is GAGVSQSPSNKVTEKGKDVELRCDPISGHTALYWYRQSLGQGLEFLIYFQGNSAPDKSGLPSDRFSAERTGGSVSTLTIQRTQQEDSAVYLCASSLPSGSFAGNEQFFGPGTRLTVL.

The sample holds many counts of this clonotype. J is TRBJ2-1 and V is TRBV20-1; the D gene is possibly TRBD2 (6 bases). Germline loops: CDR1 DFQATT, CDR2 SNEGSKA (reference sequence). The CDR3 length is 17 residues. Between the trimmed V and J ends, which lost 3 bases and 1 base, there was a span of 19 bases. As DNA, the CDR3 is TGCAGTGCTAGGGCCTCTGGCGGGGTCCCTTCCTACAATGAGCAGTTCTTC. This translates into CSARASGGVPSYNEQFF.

This clonotype occurred a few times. This chain joins TRBV28 and TRBJ1-1; D remains ambiguous. Germline-derived CDR1 and CDR2 are MDHEN and SYDVKM. This CDR3 is 15 amino acids long. Trimming removed 7 bases from V and 1 base from J, with 16 bases in between. The CDR3 loop reads CASTEEGFTNTEAFF. CDR3 sequence (DNA): TGTGCCAGCACGGAAGAAGGTTTTACGAACACTGAAGCTTTCTTT.

This clonotype was counted many times. This rearrangement joins TRBV28 to TRBJ1-1; D is possibly TRBD1 (5 bases). V lost 4 bases, J lost 4 bases, and 16 bases lay in between. The CDR3 is 15 amino acids. Germline V lookup: CDR1 MDHEN, CDR2 SYDVKM. The CDR3 DNA sequence: TGTGCCAGCAGTTCGCTCGGGGGGGTATCCACTGAAGCTTTCTTT. It translates to CASSSLGGVSTEAFF.

This clonotype was picked up a small number of times. This chain connects TRBV27 to TRBJ1-2, with 8 bases that match TRBD1. There are 16 residues in the CDR3. V lost 2 bases to trimming and J lost 0 bases; unmatched junction nucleotides: 5. The germline V gene has CDR1 MNHEY and CDR2 SMNVEV (reference sequence). The CDR3 is CASSLGTGTANYGYTF. Written as DNA, the CDR3 is TGTGCCAGCAGTTTAGGGACAGGAACCGCTAACTATGGCTACACCTTC.

This clonotype was found many times. The chain is built from TRBV7-9 and TRBJ1-1; no definite D call. This CDR3 is 14 amino acids long. Germline CDR1 reads SEHNR; CDR2 reads FQNEAQ (reference sequence). V was clipped by 4 bases and J by 1 base, with 10 bases between them. Written as DNA, the CDR3 is TGTGCCAGCAGCTGGCTGGGCAGGAACACTGAAGCTTTCTTT. The encoded protein is CASSWLGRNTEAFF.

The chain carries TRBV2 and TRBJ2-1; tentatively, D is TRBD2 (6 bases). Per the germline V gene, CDR1 is SNHLY and CDR2 is FYNNEI. The V end was cut by 11 bases, the J end by 0 bases, with 14 bases between. CDR3 length equals 14 residues. CDR3 nucleotides: TGTGCCGCTAGCGCAGAAAGCTCCTACAATGAGCAGTTCTTC. It yields the protein CAASAESSYNEQFF.

This clonotype occurred many times. At one end the junction does not follow the germline gene, possibly because of a read error. The chain uses TRBV7-7 and TRBJ2-5; 9 bases are a match to TRBD2. Germline assignment: CDR1 SSHAT and CDR2 FNYEAQ (reference sequence). The CDR3 contains 14 residues. The CDR3 sequence: CASSLAGPQETQYF. The CDR3, as DNA: TGTGCCAGCAGCCTAGCGGGACCACAAGAGACCCAGTACTTC.

With respect to this clonotype: Given a much more abundant clone one base away, this may be a read error. This rearrangement joins TRBV29-1 to TRBJ2-6; D may be TRBD1 (6 bases). Germline CDR1 reads SQVTM; CDR2 reads ANQGSEA. This CDR3 contains 16 residues. The CDR3, as DNA: TGCAGCGTCCTGACAGGCCCGCGGACTGGGGCCAACGACCTGACTTTC. Residues: CSVLTGPRTGANDLTF.

This clonotype has only a few counts. The rearrangement uses TRBV4-2 and TRBJ2-2; TRBD2 agrees at 12 bases. Trimming cost V 3 bases and J 1 base; bases outside gene matches: 3. The CDR3 length is 17 residues. Germline V gene sequence: CDR1 LGHNA, CDR2 YNFKEQ. The CDR3 sequence: CASSQAGLAGNTGELFF. CDR3 bases: TGTGCCAGCAGCCAGGCGGGACTAGCGGGGAACACCGGGGAGCTGTTTTTT.

This clonotype was counted ten times or more. The V gene is TRBV7-2, the J gene TRBJ1-6, with D possibly TRBD1 on 5 matching bases. Germline CDR1 and CDR2: SGHTA and FQGNSA. The CDR3 spans 14 residues. V lost 1 base and J 7 bases, leaving 8 bases between the germline ends. The CDR3 DNA follows: TGTGCCAGCAGCTTAGGGCCAGGGAATTCACCCCTCCACTTT. Its translation: CASSLGPGNSPLHF. Supplemented by reference TRBV7-2 and TRBJ1-6, the full variable domain reads GAGVSQSPSNKVTEKGKDVELRCDPISGHTALYWYRQSLGQGLEFLIYFQGNSAPDKSGLPSDRFSAERTGGSVSTLTIQRTQQEDSAVYLCASSLGPGNSPLHFGNGTRLTVT.

This clonotype appeared many times. This chain joins TRBV18 and TRBJ2-1; possible D gene TRBD1, 6 bases. Trimming shortened V by 2 bases and J by 5 bases, and 7 bases separated the two germline ends. The CDR3 length is 13 residues. Germline V lookup: CDR1 KGHSH, CDR2 LQKENI. CDR3 DNA: TGTGCCAGCTCACCAGGACAGAACAATGAGCAGTTCTTC. Its protein is CASSPGQNNEQFF.

This clonotype was observed at least ten times. This rearrangement joins TRBV7-2 to TRBJ2-7; 8 bases match TRBD2. Germline loops: CDR1 SGHTA, CDR2 FQGNSA. J lost 0 bases, V lost 5 bases, and 9 bases had no gene match. There are 16 residues in the CDR3. CDR3 protein: CASSQHRLALSYEQYF. DNA of the CDR3: TGTGCCAGCAGCCAACACCGACTAGCGCTCTCCTACGAGCAGTACTTC.

This clonotype was recorded at least ten times. The chain employs TRBV7-9 and TRBJ1-1, with D unclear. V was clipped by 2 bases and J by 3 bases, with 7 bases between them. CDR3 length: 13 residues. In germline, CDR1 is SEHNR, CDR2 FQNEAQ (reference sequence). CDR3 DNA sequence: TGTGCCAGCAGCTTACCCGGGTACACTGAAGCTTTCTTT. Amino acids: CASSLPGYTEAFF.

This clonotype was seen repeatedly, ten times or more. V and J are TRBV7-9 and TRBJ2-7, with TRBD2 as a possible D gene (5 bases). CDR3 length equals 14 residues. The V gene lost 2 bases and the J gene lost 6 bases, with 14 bases spanning the gap. Germline CDR1 is SEHNR and CDR2 is FQNEAQ (reference sequence). CDR3 coding DNA: TGTGCCAGCAGCTTAAGTTTCGGGAATGGCGAGCAGTACTTC. Translation gives CASSLSFGNGEQYF.

The sample holds many counts of this clonotype. V gene TRBV7-2 combines with J gene TRBJ1-2; 7 bases are a match to TRBD1. With 5 bases clipped from V and 8 bases from J, the junction kept 8 bases outside the gene matches. The germline V gene encodes CDR1 SGHTA and CDR2 FQGNSA. The CDR3 consists of 13 residues. The CDR3 loop is CASSQDREGGYTF. The CDR3 DNA reads TGTGCCAGCAGCCAAGACAGGGAAGGCGGCTACACCTTC.

This clonotype was observed many times. The chain links TRBV18 to TRBJ1-5; D is unclear. The CDR3 contains 12 residues. V was trimmed by 9 bases and J by 9 bases, leaving 15 bases between them. Germline V gene data show CDR1 as KGHSH and CDR2 as LQKENI. The CDR3 nucleotides are TGTGCCAGTAGTCCTCCAGGAGGGCCCCAGCATTTT. It is translated as CASSPPGGPQHF.

This clonotype was observed many times. The chain joins TRBV5-4 to TRBJ2-5; no clear D. Per germline, CDR1 SGHNT and CDR2 YYREEE (reference sequence). Trimming took 4 bases from V and 4 from J, leaving 20 bases between them. The CDR3 length is 16 residues. CDR3 sequence reads: CASSLNPTPATETQYF. CDR3 coding DNA: TGTGCCAGCAGCCTCAACCCTACCCCCGCCACAGAGACCCAGTACTTC.